This T cell receptor beta chain was identified during a study of long-term antiretroviral therapy in people with HIV. The assay, immunoSEQ v3.0, was run at survey level. Profiling relied on immunoSEQ multiplex PCR, and the TCRdb table lists in-frame clones only, not all of them. This sample carries 20,000 to 25,000 clones, around nine tenths of them seen once, and the ten largest clones take around 6.5%. This CDR3 contains 13 residues. Trimming took 3 bases from V and 3 from J; bases not matched to a gene: 0. The germline V gene has CDR1 SGHRS and CDR2 YFSETQ. As for this clone: Its cognate antigen is unknown.

Whole-study findings and limits: Increased diversity was seen after ART, yet it remained lower than in transplant donor controls. Controls showed broader CDR3 length ranges than did the HIV repertoires.

The chain couples TRBV5-1 to TRBJ2-7; TRBD1 matches 10 bases. The origin of this receptor is a man between 60 and 75 years old with HIV. The sequencing used unsorted PBMCs, collected 0.6 years after starting antiretroviral therapy. CDR3 amino acids: CASSWTGGYEQYF. The CDR3 region has the DNA TGCGCCAGCAGCTGGACAGGGGGCTACGAGCAGTACTTC.